The following is a TCR beta chain sequence with its context. What it recognizes is unknown. Enrolled patients, whose metastatic non-small-cell lung cancer was chemo-refractory, received focal radiation plus CTLA-4 blockade with ipilimumab. The trim removed 2 bases at V and 3 bases at J, leaving 6 bases unmatched. Germline CDR1 GTSNPN, CDR2 SVGIG (reference sequence). The CDR3 loop spans 15 amino acids. This sample is drawn from a study of radiotherapy plus CTLA-4 blockade in lung cancer. Findings and caveats of the study: How blood T cell clones changed early, along with interferon-beta, reportedly forecast response best.

Sequencing used immunoSEQ multiplex PCR; TCRdb keeps in-frame clones, though not all of them. Of fewer than 55,000 clones listed, around 83% are singletons. This receptor was taken from a human donor with non-small cell lung cancer whose response to radiotherapy plus ipilimumab could not be evaluated. V gene TRBV30 combines with J gene TRBJ2-7; TRBD1 agrees at 11 bases. Sequenced here: peripheral blood, sampled from a patient treated with radiotherapy plus ipilimumab. CDR3 bases: TGTGCCTGGAGTAGGAAGGGGACAGGGGGCTACGAGCAGTACTTC. Residues: CAWSRKGTGGYEQYF.